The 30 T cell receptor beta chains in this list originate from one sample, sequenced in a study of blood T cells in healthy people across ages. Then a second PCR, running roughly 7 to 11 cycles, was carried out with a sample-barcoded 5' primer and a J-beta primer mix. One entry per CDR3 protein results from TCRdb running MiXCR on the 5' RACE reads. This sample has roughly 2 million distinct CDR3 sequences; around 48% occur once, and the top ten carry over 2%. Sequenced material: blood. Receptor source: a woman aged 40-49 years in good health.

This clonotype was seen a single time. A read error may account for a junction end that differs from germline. CDR3 region: CVSSPGREGSTQYF. CDR3 sequence (DNA): TGTGTCAGCAGTCCGGGGCGGGAGGGTTCTACGCAGTATTTT. The rearrangement joins TRBV28 to TRBJ2-3, with 9 bases aligning to TRBD2. The germline gives CDR1 MDHEN, CDR2 SYDVKM. CDR3 length: 14 amino acids.

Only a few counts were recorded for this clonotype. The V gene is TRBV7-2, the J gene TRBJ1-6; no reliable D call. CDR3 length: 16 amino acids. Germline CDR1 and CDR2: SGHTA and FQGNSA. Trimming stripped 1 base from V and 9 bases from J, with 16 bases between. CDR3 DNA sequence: TGTGCCAGCAGCTTAGAGATATCAAGGGCTGGTTCACCCCTCCACTTT. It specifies CASSLEISRAGSPLHF. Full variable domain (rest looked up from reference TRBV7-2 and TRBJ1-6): GAGVSQSPSNKVTEKGKDVELRCDPISGHTALYWYRQSLGQGLEFLIYFQGNSAPDKSGLPSDRFSAERTGGSVSTLTIQRTQQEDSAVYLCASSLEISRAGSPLHFGNGTRLTVT.

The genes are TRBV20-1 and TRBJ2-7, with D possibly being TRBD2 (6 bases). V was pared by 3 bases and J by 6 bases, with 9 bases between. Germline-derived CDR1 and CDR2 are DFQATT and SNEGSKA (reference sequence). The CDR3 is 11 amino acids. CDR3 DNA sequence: TGCAGTGCTAGCGGGGGACCCGAGCAGTACTTC. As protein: CSASGGPEQYF.

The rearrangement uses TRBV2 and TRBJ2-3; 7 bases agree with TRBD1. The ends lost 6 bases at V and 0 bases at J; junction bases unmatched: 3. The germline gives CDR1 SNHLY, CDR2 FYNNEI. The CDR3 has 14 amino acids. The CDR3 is CASRGGQSTDTQYF. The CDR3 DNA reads TGTGCCAGCAGAGGGGGCCAAAGCACAGATACGCAGTATTTT.

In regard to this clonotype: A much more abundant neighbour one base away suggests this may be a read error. The CDR3: CSAGDPTSGPDTQYF. The DNA of the CDR3 is TGCAGTGCTGGAGATCCCACTAGCGGGCCAGATACGCAGTATTTT. The chain is built from TRBV20-1 and TRBJ2-3; 9 positions agree with TRBD2. Germline CDR1 and CDR2: DFQATT and SNEGSKA (reference sequence). The CDR3 consists of 15 residues.

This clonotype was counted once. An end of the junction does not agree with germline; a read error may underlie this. The CDR3 protein is CTSSRQVNTGELFF. The DNA for the CDR3 is TGTACCAGCAGCAGACAGGTTAACACCGGGGAGCTGTTTTTT. This sequence joins TRBV2 and TRBJ2-2; D possibly corresponds to TRBD1 (6 bases). This CDR3 is built from 14 residues. CDR1 and CDR2 (germline): SNHLY, FYNNEI.

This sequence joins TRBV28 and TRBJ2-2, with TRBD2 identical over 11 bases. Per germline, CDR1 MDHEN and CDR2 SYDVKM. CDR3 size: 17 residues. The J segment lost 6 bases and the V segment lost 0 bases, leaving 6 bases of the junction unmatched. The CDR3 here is CASSLWSLAGGPGELFF. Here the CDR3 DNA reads TGTGCCAGCAGTTTATGGAGCCTAGCGGGGGGCCCCGGGGAGCTGTTTTTT.

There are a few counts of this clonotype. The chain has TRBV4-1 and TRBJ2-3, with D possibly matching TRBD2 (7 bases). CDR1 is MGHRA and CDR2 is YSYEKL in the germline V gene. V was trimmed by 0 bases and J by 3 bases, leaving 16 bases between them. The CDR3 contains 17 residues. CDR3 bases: TGCGCCAGCAGCCAAGAGCCGCCGAGGGGGGGAACAGATACGCAGTATTTT. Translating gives CASSQEPPRGGTDTQYF.

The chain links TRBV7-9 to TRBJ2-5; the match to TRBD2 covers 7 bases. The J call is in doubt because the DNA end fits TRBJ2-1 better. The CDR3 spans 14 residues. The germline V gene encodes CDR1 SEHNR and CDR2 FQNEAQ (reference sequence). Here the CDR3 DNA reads TGTGCCAGCAAGACGGGGGGTTGGCAAGAGACCCAGTTCTTC. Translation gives CASKTGGWQETQFF.

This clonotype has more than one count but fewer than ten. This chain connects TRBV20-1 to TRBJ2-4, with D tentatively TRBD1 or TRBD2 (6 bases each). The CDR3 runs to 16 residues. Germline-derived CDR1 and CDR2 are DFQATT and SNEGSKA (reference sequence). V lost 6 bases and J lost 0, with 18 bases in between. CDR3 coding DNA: TGCAGTGCCTCCCCGGGGGCCGCTCCAGCCAAAAACATTCAGTACTTC. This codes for CSASPGAAPAKNIQYF.

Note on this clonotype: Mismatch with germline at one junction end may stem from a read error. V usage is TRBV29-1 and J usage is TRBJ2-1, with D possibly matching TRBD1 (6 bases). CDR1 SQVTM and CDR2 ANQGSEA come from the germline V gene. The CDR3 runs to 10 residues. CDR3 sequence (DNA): TGCAGCGCTGGGGACAAAGAGCAGTTCTTC. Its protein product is CSAGDKEQFF.

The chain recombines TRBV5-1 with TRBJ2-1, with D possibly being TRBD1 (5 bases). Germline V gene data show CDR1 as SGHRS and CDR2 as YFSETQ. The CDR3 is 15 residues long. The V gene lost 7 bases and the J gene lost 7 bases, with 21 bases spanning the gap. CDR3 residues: CASRLQGSGLNEQFF. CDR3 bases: TGCGCCAGCCGTCTGCAGGGCTCGGGTCTAAATGAGCAGTTCTTC.

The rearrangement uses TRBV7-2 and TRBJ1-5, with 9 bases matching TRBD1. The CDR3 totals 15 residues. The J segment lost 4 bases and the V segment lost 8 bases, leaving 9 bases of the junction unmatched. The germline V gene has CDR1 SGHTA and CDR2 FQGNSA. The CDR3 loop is CASASMGQGNQPQHF. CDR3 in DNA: TGTGCCAGCGCATCGATGGGACAGGGAAATCAGCCCCAGCATTTT.

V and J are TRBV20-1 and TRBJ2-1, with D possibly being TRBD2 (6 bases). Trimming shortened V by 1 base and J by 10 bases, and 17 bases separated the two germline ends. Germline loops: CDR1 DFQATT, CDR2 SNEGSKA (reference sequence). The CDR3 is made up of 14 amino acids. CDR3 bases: TGCAGTGCTAGAGTTCGGGGGTTCTCCTACGAGCAGTTCTTC. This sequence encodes CSARVRGFSYEQFF.

DNA for the CDR3: TGTGCCAGCAGTTACCCGGAGGATACGCAGTATTTT. It is translated as CASSYPEDTQYF. The chain combines TRBV6-2 or TRBV6-3 with TRBJ2-3, with no clear D. Germline V lookup: CDR1 MNHEY, CDR2 SVGEGT. The CDR3 extends over 12 amino acids. Trimming shortened V by 2 bases and J by 6 bases, and 6 bases separated the two germline ends.

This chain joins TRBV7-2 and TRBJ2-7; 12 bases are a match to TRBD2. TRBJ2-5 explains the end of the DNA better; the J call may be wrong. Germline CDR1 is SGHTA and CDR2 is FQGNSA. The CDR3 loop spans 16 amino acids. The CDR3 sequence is CASSPLLAGGLETQYF. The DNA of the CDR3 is TGTGCCAGCAGCCCCCTCCTAGCGGGGGGGCTGGAGACCCAGTACTTC.

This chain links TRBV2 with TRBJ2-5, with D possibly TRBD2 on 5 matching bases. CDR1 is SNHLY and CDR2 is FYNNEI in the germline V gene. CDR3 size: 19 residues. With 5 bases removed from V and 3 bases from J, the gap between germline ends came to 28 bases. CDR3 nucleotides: TGTGCCAGCAGTCCGTTTAAGAGGGCGGGCTACCGGGGTAAAGAGACCCAGTACTTC. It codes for CASSPFKRAGYRGKETQYF.

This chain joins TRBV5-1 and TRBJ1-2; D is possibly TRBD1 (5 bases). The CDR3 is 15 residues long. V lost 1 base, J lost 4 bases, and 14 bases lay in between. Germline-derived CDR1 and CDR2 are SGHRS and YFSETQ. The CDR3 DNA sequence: TGCGCCAGCAGCTTGAAGGGGACGGCGGGCTATGGCTACACCTTC. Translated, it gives CASSLKGTAGYGYTF.

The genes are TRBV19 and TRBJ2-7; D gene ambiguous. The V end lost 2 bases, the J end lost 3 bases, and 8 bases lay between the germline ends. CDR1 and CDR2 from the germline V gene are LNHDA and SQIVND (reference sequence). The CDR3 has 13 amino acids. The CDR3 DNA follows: TGTGCCAGTAGTATAAACCGTGACTACGAGCAGTACTTC. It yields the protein CASSINRDYEQYF.

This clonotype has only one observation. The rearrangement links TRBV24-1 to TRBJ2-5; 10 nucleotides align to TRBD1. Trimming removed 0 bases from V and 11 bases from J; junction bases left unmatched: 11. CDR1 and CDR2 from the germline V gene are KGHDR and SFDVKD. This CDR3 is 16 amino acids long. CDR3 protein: CATSDLGTGVDNEQYF. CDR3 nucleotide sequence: TGTGCCACCAGTGATTTGGGGACAGGGGTGGACAATGAGCAGTACTTC.

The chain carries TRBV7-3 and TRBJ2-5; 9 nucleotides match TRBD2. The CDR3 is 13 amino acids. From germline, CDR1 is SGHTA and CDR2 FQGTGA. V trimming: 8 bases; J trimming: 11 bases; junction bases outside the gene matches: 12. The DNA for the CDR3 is TGTGCCAGCGCCAGCGGGGGGCGGAATGAGCAGTACTTC. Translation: CASASGGRNEQYF. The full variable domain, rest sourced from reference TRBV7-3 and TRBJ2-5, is GAGVSQTPSNKVTEKGKYVELRCDPISGHTALYWYRQSLGQGPEFLIYFQGTGAADDSGLPNDRFFAVRPEGSVSTLKIQRTERGDSAVYLCASASGGRNEQYFGPGTRLLVL.

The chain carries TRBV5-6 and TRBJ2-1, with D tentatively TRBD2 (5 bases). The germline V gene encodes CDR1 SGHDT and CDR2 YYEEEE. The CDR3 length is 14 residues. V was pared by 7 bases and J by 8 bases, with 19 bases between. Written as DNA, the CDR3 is TGTGCCAGCGCCACAACCGGAGGCCCCCATGAGCAGTTCTTC. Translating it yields CASATTGGPHEQFF. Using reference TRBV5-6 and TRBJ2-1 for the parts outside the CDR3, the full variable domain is DAGVTQSPTHLIKTRGQQVTLRCSPKSGHDTVSWYQQALGQGPQFIFQYYEEEERQRGNFPDRFSGHQFPNYSSELNVNALLLGDSALYLCASATTGGPHEQFFGPGTRLTVL.

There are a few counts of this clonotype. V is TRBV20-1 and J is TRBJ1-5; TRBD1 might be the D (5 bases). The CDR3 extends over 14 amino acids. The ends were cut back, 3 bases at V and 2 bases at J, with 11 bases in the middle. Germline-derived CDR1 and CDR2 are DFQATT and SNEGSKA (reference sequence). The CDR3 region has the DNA TGCAGTGCTAGGCCAGGGAGCGGCAATCAGCCCCAGCATTTT. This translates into CSARPGSGNQPQHF.

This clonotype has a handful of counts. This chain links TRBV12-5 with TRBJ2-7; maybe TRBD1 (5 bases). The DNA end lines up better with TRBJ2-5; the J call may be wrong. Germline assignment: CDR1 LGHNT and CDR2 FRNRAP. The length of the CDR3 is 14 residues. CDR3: CASALLGLTETQYF. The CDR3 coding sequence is TGTGCTAGTGCCCTCCTGGGGCTCACGGAGACCCAGTACTTC.

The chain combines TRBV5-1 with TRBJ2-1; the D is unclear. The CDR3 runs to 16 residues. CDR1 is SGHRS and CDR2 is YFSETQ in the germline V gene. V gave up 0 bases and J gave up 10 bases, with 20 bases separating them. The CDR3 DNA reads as TGCGCCAGCAGCTTGGAAAACGGGCCTCCGGTGGCGGAGCAGTTCTTC. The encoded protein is CASSLENGPPVAEQFF. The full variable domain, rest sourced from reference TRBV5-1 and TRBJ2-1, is KAGVTQTPRYLIKTRGQQVTLSCSPISGHRSVSWYQQTPGQGLQFLFEYFSETQRNKGNFPGRFSGRQFSNSRSEMNVSTLELGDSALYLCASSLENGPPVAEQFFGPGTRLTVL.

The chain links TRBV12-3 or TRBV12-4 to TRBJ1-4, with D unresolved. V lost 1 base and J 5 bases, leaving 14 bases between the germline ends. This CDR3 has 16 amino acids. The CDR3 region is CASSLVVGSRNEKLFF. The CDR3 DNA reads TGTGCCAGCAGTTTAGTGGTAGGCAGTCGAAATGAAAAACTGTTTTTT.

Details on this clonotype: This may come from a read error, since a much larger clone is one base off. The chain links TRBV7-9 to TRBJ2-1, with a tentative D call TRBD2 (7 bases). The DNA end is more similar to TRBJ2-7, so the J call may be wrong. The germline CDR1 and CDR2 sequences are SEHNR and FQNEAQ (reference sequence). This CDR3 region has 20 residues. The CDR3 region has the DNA TGTGCCAGCAGCCAACCGCACGGGGGGCAAACCCCGAGCTCCTACAATGAGCAGTACTTC. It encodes CASSQPHGGQTPSSYNEQYF.

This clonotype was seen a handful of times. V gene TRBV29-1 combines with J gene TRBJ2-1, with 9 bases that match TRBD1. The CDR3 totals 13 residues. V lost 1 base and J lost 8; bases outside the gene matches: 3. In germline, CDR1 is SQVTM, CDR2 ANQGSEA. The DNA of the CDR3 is TGCAGCGTTGAAGGGGACAGGGTTGATGAGCAGTTCTTC. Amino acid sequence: CSVEGDRVDEQFF.

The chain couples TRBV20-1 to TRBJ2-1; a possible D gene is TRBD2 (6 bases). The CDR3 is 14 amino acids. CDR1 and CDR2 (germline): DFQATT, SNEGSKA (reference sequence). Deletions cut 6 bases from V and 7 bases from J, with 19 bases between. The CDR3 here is CSAPGTLPGNEQFF. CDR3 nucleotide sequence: TGCAGTGCCCCCGGGACTCTGCCTGGGAATGAGCAGTTCTTC.

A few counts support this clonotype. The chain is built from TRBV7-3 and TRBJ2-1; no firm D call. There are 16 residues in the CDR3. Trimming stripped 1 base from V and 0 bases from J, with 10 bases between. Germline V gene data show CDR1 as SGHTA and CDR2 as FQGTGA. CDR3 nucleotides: TGTGCCAGCAGCTTAATGGCGCGTAGCTCCTACAATGAGCAGTTCTTC. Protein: CASSLMARSSYNEQFF.